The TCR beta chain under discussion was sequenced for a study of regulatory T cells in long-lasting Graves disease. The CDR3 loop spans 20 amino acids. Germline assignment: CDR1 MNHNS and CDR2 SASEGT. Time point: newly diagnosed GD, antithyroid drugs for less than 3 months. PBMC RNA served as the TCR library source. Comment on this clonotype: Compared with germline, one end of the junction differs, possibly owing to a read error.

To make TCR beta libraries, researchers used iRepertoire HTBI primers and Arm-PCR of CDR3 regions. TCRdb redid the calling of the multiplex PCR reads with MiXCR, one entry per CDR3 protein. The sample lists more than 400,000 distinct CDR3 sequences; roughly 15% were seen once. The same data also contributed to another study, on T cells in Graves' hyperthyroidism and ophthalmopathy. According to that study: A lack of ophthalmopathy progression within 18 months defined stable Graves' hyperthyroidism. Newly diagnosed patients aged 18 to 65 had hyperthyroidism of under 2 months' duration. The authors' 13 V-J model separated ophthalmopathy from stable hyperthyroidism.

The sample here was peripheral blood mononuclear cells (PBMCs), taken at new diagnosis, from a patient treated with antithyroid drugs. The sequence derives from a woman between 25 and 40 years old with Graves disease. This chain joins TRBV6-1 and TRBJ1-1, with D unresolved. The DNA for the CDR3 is TGTGCCAGCAGACTGCTCAGCGTGACACCCCCCTTTGCGTCGAACACTGAAGCCTTCTTT. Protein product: CASRLLSVTPPFASNTEAFF.